This T cell receptor beta chain derives from a study of cytomegalovirus exposure and HLA in healthy donors. Study findings and constraints: Owing to their indistinguishability, certain V segments, notably TRBV6-2 and TRBV6-3, were excluded.

This PCR relied on a set of 60 Vbeta primers and 13 Jbeta primers. The assay was immunoSEQ multiplex PCR, and TCRdb's table has in-frame clones only and misses some. Of about 180,000 clones listed, around 76% are singletons. Trimming took 2 bases from V and 0 from J; bases not matched to a gene: 2. There are 15 residues in the CDR3. Germline-derived CDR1 and CDR2 are SGHTA and FQGNSA. Notes on this clone: The target antigen is unknown.

The V and J genes are TRBV7-2 and TRBJ2-3; 7 bases map to TRBD2. The clonotype was recovered from a middle-aged man in good health and CMV-seronegative. Sequencing used PBMCs. CDR3 nucleotides: TGTGCCAGCAGCTTAAGCGGGATAAGCACAGATACGCAGTATTTT. Protein product: CASSLSGISTDTQYF. Variable domain in full (rest from reference TRBV7-2 and TRBJ2-3): GAGVSQSPSNKVTEKGKDVELRCDPISGHTALYWYRQSLGQGLEFLIYFQGNSAPDKSGLPSDRFSAERTGGSVSTLTIQRTQQEDSAVYLCASSLSGISTDTQYFGPGTRLTVL.